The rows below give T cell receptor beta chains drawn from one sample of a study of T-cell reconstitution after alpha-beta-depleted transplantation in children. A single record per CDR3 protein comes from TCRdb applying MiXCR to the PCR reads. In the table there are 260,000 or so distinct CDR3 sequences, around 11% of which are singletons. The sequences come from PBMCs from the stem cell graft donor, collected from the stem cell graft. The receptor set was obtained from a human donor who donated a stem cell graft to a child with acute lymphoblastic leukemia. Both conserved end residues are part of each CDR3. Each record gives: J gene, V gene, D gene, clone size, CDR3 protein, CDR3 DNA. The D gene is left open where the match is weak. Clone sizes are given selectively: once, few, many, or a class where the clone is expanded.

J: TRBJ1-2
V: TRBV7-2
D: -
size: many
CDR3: CASSLGVQGRYGYTF
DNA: TGTGCCAGCAGCTTAGGGGTCCAGGGGAGATATGGCTACACCTTC

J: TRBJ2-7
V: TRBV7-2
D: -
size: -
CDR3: CASSLRGGAIYEQYF
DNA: TGTGCCAGCAGCTTAAGAGGGGGGGCGATTTACGAGCAGTACTTC

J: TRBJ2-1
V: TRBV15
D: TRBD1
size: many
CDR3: CATSRGQGGHNEQFF
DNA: TGTGCCACCAGCAGGGGACAGGGTGGGCACAATGAGCAGTTCTTC

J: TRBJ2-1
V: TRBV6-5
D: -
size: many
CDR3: CASSYRTVGTYNEQFF
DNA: TGTGCCAGCAGTTACCGGACAGTTGGGACCTACAATGAGCAGTTCTTC

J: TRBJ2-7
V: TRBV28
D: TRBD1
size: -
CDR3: CASSPTGWISYEQYF
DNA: TGTGCCAGCAGTCCGACAGGGTGGATCTCCTACGAGCAGTACTTC

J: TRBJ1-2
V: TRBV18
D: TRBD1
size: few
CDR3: CASSRGQGDANYGYTF
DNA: TGTGCCAGCTCACGGGGACAGGGGGATGCTAACTATGGCTACACCTTC

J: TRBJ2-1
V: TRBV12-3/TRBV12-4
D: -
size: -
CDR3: CASSFRSYNEQFF
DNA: TGTGCCAGCAGTTTCCGGTCTTACAATGAGCAGTTCTTC

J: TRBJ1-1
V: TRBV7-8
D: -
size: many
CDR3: CASSLVLGPTAFF
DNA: TGTGCCAGCAGCTTAGTTCTGGGTCCTACGGCTTTCTTT

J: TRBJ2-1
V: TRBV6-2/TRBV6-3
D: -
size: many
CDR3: CASSHQIEQFF
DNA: TGTGCCAGCAGCCACCAGATCGAGCAGTTCTTC

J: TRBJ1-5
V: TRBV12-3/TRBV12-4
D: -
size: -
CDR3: CASSPPEGLNQPQHF
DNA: TGTGCCAGCAGCCCTCCCGAGGGTCTCAATCAGCCCCAGCATTTT

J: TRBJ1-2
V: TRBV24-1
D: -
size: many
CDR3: CATSEGQSYGYTF
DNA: TGTGCCACCAGCGAAGGACAGTCCTATGGCTACACCTTC

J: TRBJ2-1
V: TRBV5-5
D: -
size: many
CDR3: CASSFPGAGNEQFF
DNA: TGTGCCAGCAGCTTTCCAGGGGCGGGGAATGAGCAGTTCTTC

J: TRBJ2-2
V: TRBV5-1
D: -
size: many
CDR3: CASSLPDTGNTGELFF
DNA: TGCGCCAGCAGCTTGCCGGATACGGGCAACACCGGGGAGCTGTTTTTT

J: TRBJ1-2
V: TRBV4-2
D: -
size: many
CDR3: CASSRESGDTYGYTF
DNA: TGTGCCAGCAGCCGCGAGAGCGGGGATACTTATGGCTACACCTTC

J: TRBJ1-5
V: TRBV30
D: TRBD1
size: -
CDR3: CAWSWTGGPFQPQHF
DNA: TGTGCCTGGAGTTGGACAGGGGGCCCGTTTCAGCCCCAGCATTTT

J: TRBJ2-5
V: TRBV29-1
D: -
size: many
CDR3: CSVVEGEETQYF
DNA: TGCAGCGTTGTAGAGGGGGAAGAGACCCAGTACTTC

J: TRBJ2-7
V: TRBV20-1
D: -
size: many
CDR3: CSAIAEADEQYF
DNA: TGCAGTGCTATAGCGGAGGCGGACGAGCAGTACTTC

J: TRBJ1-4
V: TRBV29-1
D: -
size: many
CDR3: CSVLGEKLFF
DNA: TGCAGCGTATTGGGGGAAAAACTGTTTTTT

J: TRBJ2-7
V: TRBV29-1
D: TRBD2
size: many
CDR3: CSGTSSGGAEYF
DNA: TGCAGCGGGACCAGTAGCGGGGGGGCCGAATACTTC

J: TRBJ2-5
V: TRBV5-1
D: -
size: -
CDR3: CASSLEVYQETQYF
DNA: TGCGCCAGCAGCCTGGAGGTGTACCAAGAGACCCAGTACTTC

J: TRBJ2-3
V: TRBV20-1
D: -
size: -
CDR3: CSARLTAYTQYF
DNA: TGCAGTGCTCGCCTGACTGCTTATACGCAGTATTTT

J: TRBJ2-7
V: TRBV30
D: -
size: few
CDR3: CAWTPGGKGEQYF
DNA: TGTGCCTGGACCCCGGGCGGCAAGGGCGAGCAGTACTTC

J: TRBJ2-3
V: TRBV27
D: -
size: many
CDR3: CASSLLLPGTLRADTQYF
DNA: TGTGCCAGCAGTTTATTATTACCCGGGACCCTCCGGGCAGATACGCAGTATTTT

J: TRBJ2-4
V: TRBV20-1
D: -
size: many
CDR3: CSARDPGSWNIQYF
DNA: TGCAGTGCTAGAGACCCAGGGAGTTGGAACATTCAGTACTTC

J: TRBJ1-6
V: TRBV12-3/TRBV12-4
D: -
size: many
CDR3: CASSRYYTLLDNSPLHF
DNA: TGTGCCAGCAGTCGTTATTATACATTACTCGATAATTCACCCCTCCACTTT

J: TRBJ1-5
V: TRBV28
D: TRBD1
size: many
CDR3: CASSLYDRVGNQPQHF
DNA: TGTGCCAGCAGTTTATACGACAGGGTTGGCAATCAGCCCCAGCATTTT

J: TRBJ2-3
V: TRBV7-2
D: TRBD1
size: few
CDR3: CASRIDRVPDTQYF
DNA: TGTGCCAGCAGGATTGACAGGGTCCCAGATACGCAGTATTTT

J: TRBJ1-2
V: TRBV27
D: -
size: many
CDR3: CASREREKGYTF
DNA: TGTGCCAGCAGGGAGAGGGAAAAAGGCTACACCTTC

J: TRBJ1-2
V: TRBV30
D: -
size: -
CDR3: CAWSVSGDGYTF
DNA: TGTGCCTGGAGTGTTTCGGGGGATGGCTACACCTTC

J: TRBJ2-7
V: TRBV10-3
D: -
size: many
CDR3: CAISGAHEQYF
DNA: TGTGCCATCAGTGGTGCCCACGAGCAGTACTTC

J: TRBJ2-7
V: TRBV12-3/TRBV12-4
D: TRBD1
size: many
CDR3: CASSSPIGQGALREQYF
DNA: TGTGCCAGCAGTTCCCCCATAGGGCAGGGGGCTCTGAGGGAGCAGTACTTC

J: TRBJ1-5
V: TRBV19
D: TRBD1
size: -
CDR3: CASRQGPGQPQHF
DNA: TGTGCCAGTAGACAGGGGCCAGGTCAGCCCCAGCATTTT

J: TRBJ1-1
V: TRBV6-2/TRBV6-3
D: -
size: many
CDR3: CASSYIPGNTEAFF
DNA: TGTGCCAGCAGTTACATACCCGGTAACACTGAAGCTTTCTTT